Listed below are T cell receptor beta chains from one sample, sequenced in a study of blood T cell repertoires in COVID-19. Sequencing was performed with immunoSEQ multiplex PCR; in TCRdb, only in-frame clones are kept and a portion is missing. The sample holds 150,000 to 180,000 clones, about 85% seen once. The specimen was peripheral blood. The receptor set was obtained from a man aged 55 to 70 with COVID-19, enrolled during active disease. The CDR3 runs from the conserved cysteine through the conserved F or W. Fields, in order: V gene, D gene, clone size, J gene, CDR3 protein, CDR3 DNA. D genes are given only for firm matches. Part of the rows lack a size; the others show once, few, many or a class for expanded clones.

V: TRBV6-2/TRBV6-3
D: -
size: few
J: TRBJ1-1
CDR3: CASSYLRSRAMNTEAFF
DNA: TGTGCCAGCAGTTACCTGCGGTCGCGCGCTATGAACACTGAAGCTTTCTTT

V: TRBV7-2
D: TRBD1
size: few
J: TRBJ1-2
CDR3: CASSIQGAGYANYGYTF
DNA: TGTGCCAGCAGCATACAGGGGGCCGGCTATGCTAACTATGGCTACACCTTC

V: TRBV2
D: -
size: -
J: TRBJ1-2
CDR3: CASSASSYGYTF
DNA: TGTGCCAGCAGTGCGAGTAGTTATGGCTACACCTTC

V: TRBV28
D: -
size: -
J: TRBJ1-6
CDR3: CASSLSLENSPLHF
DNA: TGTGCCAGCAGTTTATCGTTGGAGAATTCACCCCTCCACTTT

V: TRBV29-1
D: -
size: -
J: TRBJ1-1
CDR3: CSAPGDTEAFF
DNA: TGCAGCGCCCCGGGTGACACTGAAGCTTTCTTT

V: TRBV28
D: TRBD1
size: -
J: TRBJ1-1
CDR3: CASSWTGSPEAFF
DNA: TGTGCCAGCAGTTGGACAGGGAGTCCTGAAGCTTTCTTT

V: TRBV18
D: TRBD1
size: once
J: TRBJ1-5
CDR3: CASSPGTESNQPQHF
DNA: TGTGCCAGCTCACCCGGGACAGAGAGCAATCAGCCCCAGCATTTT

V: TRBV6-5
D: -
size: -
J: TRBJ1-5
CDR3: CASSYSGYSNQPQHF
DNA: TGTGCCAGCAGTTACTCCGGTTATAGCAATCAGCCCCAGCATTTT

V: TRBV18
D: -
size: -
J: TRBJ1-3
CDR3: CASSPQEASGNTIYF
DNA: TGTGCCAGCTCACCTCAAGAGGCCTCTGGAAACACCATATATTTT

V: TRBV29-1
D: -
size: -
J: TRBJ2-1
CDR3: CSVVGRTVDEQFF
DNA: TGCAGCGTTGTGGGGCGGACGGTTGATGAGCAGTTCTTC

V: TRBV30
D: TRBD1
size: -
J: TRBJ2-2
CDR3: CAWSVKGAVGELFF
DNA: TGTGCCTGGAGTGTAAAGGGGGCGGTCGGGGAGCTGTTTTTT

V: TRBV5-1
D: TRBD1
size: -
J: TRBJ2-5
CDR3: CASSPGTGGQETQYF
DNA: TGCGCCAGCAGCCCCGGGACAGGGGGTCAAGAGACCCAGTACTTC

V: TRBV3-1/TRBV3-2
D: -
size: -
J: TRBJ1-2
CDR3: CASSQAGGFYGYTF
DNA: TGTGCCAGCAGCCAAGCCGGGGGGTTCTATGGCTACACCTTC

V: TRBV6-5
D: -
size: -
J: TRBJ1-6
CDR3: CASSYQDSSYNSPLHF
DNA: TGTGCCAGCAGTTACCAGGACAGCTCCTATAATTCACCCCTCCACTTT

V: TRBV4-1
D: -
size: many
J: TRBJ2-7
CDR3: CASSQDIGRWSYEQYF
DNA: TGCGCCAGCAGCCAAGATATCGGCAGGTGGTCCTACGAGCAGTACTTC

V: TRBV29-1
D: TRBD2
size: -
J: TRBJ2-7
CDR3: CSTSGRDPYEQYF
DNA: TGCAGCACAAGCGGGAGAGACCCTTACGAGCAGTACTTC

V: TRBV29-1
D: -
size: -
J: TRBJ2-3
CDR3: CSVEGSADTQYF
DNA: TGCAGCGTTGAAGGCAGCGCAGATACGCAGTATTTT

V: TRBV5-1
D: TRBD1
size: -
J: TRBJ2-1
CDR3: CASSILTGSRNNEQFF
DNA: TGCGCCAGCAGCATATTGACAGGGAGTCGCAACAATGAGCAGTTCTTC

V: TRBV2
D: -
size: -
J: TRBJ1-5
CDR3: CASSQGGGGQPQHF
DNA: TGTGCCAGCAGTCAAGGGGGGGGAGGCCAGCCCCAGCATTTT

V: TRBV12-5
D: TRBD2
size: -
J: TRBJ2-1
CDR3: CASGTLGTSGRDEQFF
DNA: TGTGCTAGTGGTACACTTGGGACTAGCGGGAGGGATGAGCAGTTCTTC

V: TRBV29-1
D: -
size: -
J: TRBJ1-1
CDR3: CSVIDSRRGTEAFF
DNA: TGCAGCGTTATTGACTCACGCCGGGGCACTGAAGCTTTCTTT

V: TRBV6-1
D: TRBD1
size: -
J: TRBJ1-3
CDR3: CASSEAGTAAGNTIYF
DNA: TGTGCCAGCAGTGAAGCCGGGACAGCCGCTGGAAACACCATATATTTT

V: TRBV6-6
D: TRBD1
size: -
J: TRBJ2-5
CDR3: CASRGTGGRETQYF
DNA: TGTGCCAGCAGAGGGACAGGGGGTAGGGAGACCCAGTACTTC

V: TRBV11-2
D: -
size: once
J: TRBJ2-5
CDR3: CASSLERLAGELETQYF
DNA: TGTGCCAGCAGCTTAGAACGTCTGGCAGGGGAGTTAGAGACCCAGTACTTC

V: TRBV19
D: TRBD1
size: -
J: TRBJ1-5
CDR3: CASRDRGGASNQPQHF
DNA: TGTGCCAGCCGGGACAGGGGAGGGGCTAGCAATCAGCCCCAGCATTTT

V: TRBV12-3/TRBV12-4
D: TRBD1
size: -
J: TRBJ1-1
CDR3: CASRTGLAEAFF
DNA: TGTGCCAGCAGGACAGGGTTGGCTGAAGCTTTCTTT

V: TRBV7-2
D: -
size: -
J: TRBJ1-4
CDR3: CASSPILGASREKLFF
DNA: TGTGCCAGCAGCCCTATTTTGGGGGCTTCGAGGGAAAAACTGTTTTTT

V: TRBV10-3
D: TRBD1
size: -
J: TRBJ2-1
CDR3: CAISPGQGLDEQFF
DNA: TGTGCCATCAGTCCGGGACAGGGTTTAGATGAGCAGTTCTTC

V: TRBV28
D: -
size: -
J: TRBJ2-3
CDR3: CASSPALGYTQYF
DNA: TGTGCCAGCAGTCCCGCTCTAGGCTATACGCAGTATTTT

V: TRBV15
D: TRBD1
size: -
J: TRBJ1-2
CDR3: CATSTWTGEDGYTF
DNA: TGTGCCACCAGCACATGGACAGGGGAGGATGGCTACACCTTC

V: TRBV7-3
D: -
size: -
J: TRBJ2-2
CDR3: CASNTGSSTGELFF
DNA: TGTGCCAGCAACACGGGTAGCAGCACCGGGGAGCTGTTTTTT

V: TRBV5-8
D: TRBD1
size: -
J: TRBJ2-4
CDR3: CASSHTGGLARPIAKNIQYF
DNA: TGTGCCAGCAGCCACACAGGGGGCCTCGCGCGGCCAATAGCCAAAAACATTCAGTACTTC

V: TRBV7-7
D: TRBD1
size: -
J: TRBJ1-6
CDR3: CASSLVGTGRRNSPLHF
DNA: TGTGCTAGCAGCTTAGTCGGGACAGGGAGGCGGAATTCACCCCTCCACTTT

V: TRBV11-3
D: -
size: -
J: TRBJ1-1
CDR3: CASSLVGEANTEAFF
DNA: TGTGCCAGCAGCTTAGTAGGGGAAGCGAACACTGAAGCTTTCTTT

V: TRBV7-2
D: TRBD1
size: -
J: TRBJ1-4
CDR3: CASSLFQGVNEKLFF
DNA: TGTGCCAGCAGCTTATTCCAGGGGGTTAATGAAAAACTGTTTTTT

V: TRBV6-5
D: -
size: -
J: TRBJ2-7
CDR3: CASRFRGFSEQYF
DNA: TGTGCCAGCAGATTTAGAGGGTTCTCCGAGCAGTACTTC

V: TRBV13
D: TRBD2
size: -
J: TRBJ2-1
CDR3: CASSLAGGSIANEQFF
DNA: TGTGCCAGCAGCTTAGCGGGAGGATCCATTGCCAATGAGCAGTTCTTC